Listed here are 25 T cell receptor beta chains from one sample, sequenced in a study of T cell responses to AZD1222 COVID-19 vaccine. Profiled with immunoSEQ multiplex PCR; TCRdb holds only in-frame clones, not every one. The table includes roughly 120,000 clones, 80% to 90% detected once. The sample was peripheral blood, taken on day 0 of AZD1222 vaccination. The receptors come from an adult in good health.

The chain joins TRBV28 to TRBJ1-4; no definite D call. The CDR3 spans 14 residues. Per the germline V gene, CDR1 is MDHEN and CDR2 is SYDVKM. The V end was cut by 2 bases, the J end by 10 bases, with 14 bases between. The CDR3 nucleotides read TGTGCCAGCAGTTTACACACGATGGCCGGAAAACTGTTTTTT. This sequence encodes CASSLHTMAGKLFF.

This clone came up a few times. The J gene is TRBJ2-5, the V gene TRBV7-8, with 7 bases lining up with TRBD1. The CDR3 runs 14 residues. V was pared by 5 bases and J by 2 bases, with 5 bases of the junction left unmatched. CDR1 and CDR2 from the germline V gene are SGHVS and FQNEAQ. In nucleotides, the CDR3 is TGTGCCAGCAGCCGAGGGACAGTTCAAGAGACCCAGTACTTC. Its translation: CASSRGTVQETQYF.

This clone came up once. The rearrangement joins TRBV6-2 or TRBV6-3 to TRBJ1-6; 11 bases match TRBD1. Looked up from germline, CDR1 is MNHEY and CDR2 is SVGEGT. CDR3 length equals 15 residues. V dropped 6 bases and J dropped 8; count of bases not matched to a gene: 6. The CDR3, as DNA: TGTGCCAGCAGCTCTCCGGGACAGGGGGATTCACCCCTCCACTTT. Translation: CASSSPGQGDSPLHF.

The gene calls are TRBV11-2 and TRBJ2-1, with TRBD2 matching over 8 bases. Germline V lookup: CDR1 SGHAT, CDR2 FQNNGV. After removal of 5 bases from V and 4 bases from J, the junction contained 7 bases not matched to a gene. The CDR3 covers 15 residues. CDR3 loop: CASSPRGGFYNEQFF. The CDR3 DNA reads as TGTGCCAGCAGCCCTCGGGGGGGCTTTTACAATGAGCAGTTCTTC.

The V and J genes are TRBV7-9 and TRBJ2-1; D gene ambiguous. This CDR3 region has 12 residues. In germline, CDR1 is SEHNR, CDR2 FQNEAQ (reference sequence). Between the trimmed V and J ends, which lost 5 bases and 5 bases, there was a span of 7 bases. CDR3 nucleotide sequence: TGTGCCAGCAGCGGACGGAACAATGAGCAGTTCTTC. This encodes CASSGRNNEQFF.

The J gene is TRBJ1-6, the V gene TRBV10-2; D ambiguous. The CDR3 spans 13 residues. V shed 8 bases and J shed 14 bases, with 19 bases lying between them. Germline CDR1 reads WSHSY; CDR2 reads SAAADI. CDR3 region: CASLGREGITLHF. DNA for the CDR3: TGCGCCAGCCTTGGGAGGGAGGGCATCACCCTCCACTTT.

The chain joins TRBV30 to TRBJ2-5; D assignment may be TRBD1 or TRBD2 (6 bases each). Deletions cut 7 bases from V and 4 bases from J, with 22 bases between. There are 15 residues in the CDR3. The germline CDR1 and CDR2 sequences are GTSNPN and SVGIG (reference sequence). The CDR3 region has the DNA TGTGCCTCCCGCGATGGAGGGGGGATTACAGAGACCCAGTACTTC. This sequence encodes CASRDGGGITETQYF.

The chain uses TRBV2 and TRBJ2-7, with 7 nucleotides matching TRBD1. The CDR3 consists of 13 residues. CDR1 is SNHLY and CDR2 is FYNNEI in the germline V gene. CDR3 residues: CATVGQPTYEQYF. DNA for the CDR3: TGTGCTACCGTGGGACAGCCCACCTACGAGCAGTACTTC.

The genes are TRBV19 and TRBJ1-2; tentative D call: TRBD1 (5 bases). Trimming shortened V by 0 bases and J by 4 bases, and 9 bases separated the two germline ends. The CDR3 has 14 residues. Germline V CDR1 and CDR2: LNHDA, SQIVND (reference sequence). CDR3 loop: CASSIDRGTYGYTF. For the CDR3, the DNA is TGTGCCAGTAGTATAGATCGGGGGACCTATGGCTACACCTTC.

The chain links TRBV21-1 to TRBJ2-7. TRBV21-1 has pseudogene status. The CDR3 extends over 15 amino acids. The CDR3 region has the DNA TGTGCCAGCAACCACGTGGGTCTGGTCTCCTACGAGCAGTACTTC. Protein: CASNHVGLVSYEQYF.

The CDR3 here is CASSRVLPGAEAFF. CDR3 DNA: TGTGCCAGCAGCCGGGTCCTTCCCGGCGCTGAAGCTTTCTTT. The chain is built from TRBV3-1 (or the pseudogene TRBV3-2) and TRBJ1-1; D ambiguous. The CDR3 has 14 residues. Germline values: CDR1 LGHDT, CDR2 YNNKEL (reference sequence). V shed 4 bases and J shed 6 bases, with 15 bases lying between them.

Remarks on this clone: A much larger clone sits a single nucleotide away, making a read error possible. The genes are TRBV7-9 and TRBJ2-7; either TRBD1 or TRBD2 may fit D (6 bases each). Germline CDR1 reads SEHNR; CDR2 reads FQNEAQ (reference sequence). CDR3 size: 15 residues. The CDR3 sequence: CTSSLGGRRAYEQYF. The DNA of the CDR3 is TGTACCAGCAGCTTAGGGGGTAGGAGGGCCTACGAGCAGTACTTC.

The chain combines TRBV5-1 with TRBJ1-1; D is undetermined. V lost 4 bases and J lost 2, with 15 bases in between. Germline CDR1 is SGHRS and CDR2 is YFSETQ. The CDR3 covers 15 residues. The CDR3 sequence is CASSPLPFDNTEAFF. As DNA, the CDR3 is TGCGCCAGCAGCCCCCTTCCTTTTGACAACACTGAAGCTTTCTTT. Combining the CDR3 with reference TRBV5-1 and TRBJ1-1 gives the whole variable domain KAGVTQTPRYLIKTRGQQVTLSCSPISGHRSVSWYQQTPGQGLQFLFEYFSETQRNKGNFPGRFSGRQFSNSRSEMNVSTLELGDSALYLCASSPLPFDNTEAFFGQGTRLTVV.

This clone was detected a few times. The chain carries TRBV30 and TRBJ2-7; D is unresolved. V lost 3 bases, J lost 4 bases, and 7 bases lay in between. CDR3 size: 11 residues. Germline assignment: CDR1 GTSNPN and CDR2 SVGIG (reference sequence). This CDR3 reads CAWSGQYEQYF. In DNA, the CDR3 is TGTGCCTGGAGCGGCCAGTACGAGCAGTACTTC.

This chain links TRBV29-1 with TRBJ2-3; D is perhaps TRBD2 (5 bases). Trimming removed 8 bases from V and 1 base from J, with 16 bases in between. This CDR3 is built from 14 residues. CDR1 and CDR2 (germline): SQVTM, ANQGSEA. The CDR3 spells CSTAGIGGTDTQYF. In DNA form, the CDR3 reads TGCAGCACCGCCGGGATCGGGGGCACAGATACGCAGTATTTT.

V usage is TRBV18 and J usage is TRBJ1-2; 9 nucleotides line up with TRBD1. Trimming at V came to 6 bases and at J to 6 bases, leaving 5 bases not matched to a gene. The CDR3 runs to 13 residues. The germline CDR1 and CDR2 sequences are KGHSH and LQKENI. In nucleotides, the CDR3 is TGTGCCAGCTCCGGGACAGGGATTAATGGCTACACCTTC. This translates into CASSGTGINGYTF.

The rearrangement links TRBV2 to TRBJ1-1; tentatively, D is TRBD1 (5 bases). V was shortened by 8 bases and J by 0 bases, with 13 bases between the two germline ends. The CDR3 is made up of 14 amino acids. The germline V gene encodes CDR1 SNHLY and CDR2 FYNNEI. DNA for the CDR3: TGTGCCAGCGTTAGCGGGGGGATGAACACTGAAGCTTTCTTT. This translates into CASVSGGMNTEAFF. The full variable domain, rest sourced from reference TRBV2 and TRBJ1-1, is EPEVTQTPSHQVTQMGQEVILRCVPISNHLYFYWYRQILGQKVEFLVSFYNNEISEKSEIFDDQFSVERPDGSNFTLKIRSTKLEDSAMYFCASVSGGMNTEAFFGQGTRLTVV.

The V and J genes are TRBV3-1 (or the pseudogene TRBV3-2) and TRBJ2-1; D call uncertain. V lost 4 bases and J 12 bases, leaving 31 bases between the germline ends. Germline values: CDR1 LGHDT, CDR2 YNNKEL (reference sequence). The CDR3 runs to 18 residues. As DNA, the CDR3 is TGTGCCAGCAGCCCTTACTCCGTACAGCCATTTACCTCTGGGATGCAGTTCTTC. This translates into CASSPYSVQPFTSGMQFF.

The rearrangement uses TRBV6-6 and TRBJ2-7; 8 bases agree with TRBD2. Trimming cost V 5 bases and J 4 bases; bases outside gene matches: 7. In germline, CDR1 is MNHNY, CDR2 SVGAGI (reference sequence). The CDR3 contains 14 residues. CDR3 in DNA: TGTGCCAGCAGTCCGGGGGGGGGCAAGTACGAGCAGTACTTC. Amino acid sequence: CASSPGGGKYEQYF.

This clone was seen just once. The chain combines TRBV5-6 with TRBJ1-3, with 9 nucleotides matching TRBD1. This CDR3 has 14 amino acids. Unmatched junction bases numbered 8, after V lost 6 bases and J lost 7 bases. Germline V gene sequence: CDR1 SGHDT, CDR2 YYEEEE. The CDR3, as DNA: TGTGCCAGCACCGGGGAAGGGACAGGGAACACCATATATTTT. This codes for CASTGEGTGNTIYF.

The chain links TRBV6-1 to TRBJ1-6, with 7 nucleotides matching TRBD1. The V gene's germline CDR1 is MNHNS and CDR2 SASEGT. Trimming took 0 bases from V and 11 from J; bases not matched to a gene: 4. The CDR3 length is 14 residues. This CDR3 is CASSEAGTGAPLHF. In DNA form, the CDR3 reads TGTGCCAGCAGTGAAGCAGGTACAGGGGCACCCCTCCACTTT.

This chain uses TRBV5-4 with TRBJ1-5; D may be TRBD1 (5 bases). Germline-derived CDR1 and CDR2 are SGHNT and YYREEE (reference sequence). V was pared by 2 bases and J by 4 bases, with 16 bases between. The CDR3 sequence is 16 residues long. The CDR3 here is CASSFGGGTDNQPQHF. In DNA form, the CDR3 reads TGTGCCAGCAGCTTTGGCGGCGGGACTGATAATCAGCCCCAGCATTTT.

The chain recombines TRBV28 with TRBJ1-1; D uncertain. The germline gives CDR1 MDHEN, CDR2 SYDVKM. The CDR3 runs to 14 residues. The germline V and J ends were trimmed by 5 bases and 3 bases, with 13 bases remaining between them. The CDR3 region is CASSRPAPHTEAFF. The CDR3 DNA follows: TGTGCCAGCAGTCGACCGGCCCCCCACACTGAAGCTTTCTTT.

CDR3 in amino acids: CASTPSAYEQYF. DNA of the CDR3: TGTGCCAGCACCCCTTCGGCTTACGAGCAGTACTTC. The chain links TRBV6-5 to TRBJ2-7, with unresolved D. Germline CDR1 and CDR2: MNHEY and SVGAGI. V dropped 7 bases and J dropped 4 bases, with 11 bases sitting between them. The CDR3 is 12 residues long.

The sample holds one count of this clone. The chain couples TRBV19 to TRBJ1-5; 10 nucleotides line up with TRBD1. In germline, CDR1 is LNHDA, CDR2 SQIVND (reference sequence). There are 17 residues in the CDR3. J was trimmed by 2 bases and V by 3 bases; bases with no gene match: 7. CDR3 protein: CASSMRTGGTGNQPQHF. The CDR3 DNA sequence: TGTGCCAGTAGTATGAGGACAGGGGGAACGGGCAATCAGCCCCAGCATTTT.